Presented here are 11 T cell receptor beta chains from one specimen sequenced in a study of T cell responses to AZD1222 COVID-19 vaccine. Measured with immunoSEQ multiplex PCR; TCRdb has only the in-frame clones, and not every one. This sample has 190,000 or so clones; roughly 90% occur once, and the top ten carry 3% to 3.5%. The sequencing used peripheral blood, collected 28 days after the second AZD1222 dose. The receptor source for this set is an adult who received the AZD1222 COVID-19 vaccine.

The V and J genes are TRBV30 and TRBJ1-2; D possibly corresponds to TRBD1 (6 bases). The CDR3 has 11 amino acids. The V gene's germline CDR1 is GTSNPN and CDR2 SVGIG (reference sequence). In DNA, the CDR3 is TGTGCTGAGGCAGGGGAAGGGGCCTACACCTTC. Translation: CAEAGEGAYTF.

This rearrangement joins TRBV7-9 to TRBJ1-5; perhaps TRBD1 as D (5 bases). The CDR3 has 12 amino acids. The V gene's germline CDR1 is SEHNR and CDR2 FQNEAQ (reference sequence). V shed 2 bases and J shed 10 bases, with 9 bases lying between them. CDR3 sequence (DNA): TGTGCCAGCAGCTTACGGGGGAACCCCCAGCATTTT. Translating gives CASSLRGNPQHF.

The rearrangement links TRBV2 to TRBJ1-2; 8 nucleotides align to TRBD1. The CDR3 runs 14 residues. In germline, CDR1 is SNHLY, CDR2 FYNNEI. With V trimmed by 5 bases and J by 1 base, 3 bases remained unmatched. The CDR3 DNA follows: TGTGCCAGCAGTCTCGGACAGGGTAACTATGGCTACACCTTC. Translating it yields CASSLGQGNYGYTF.

This chain's CDR3 is CASSETVSYEQYF. The DNA of the CDR3 is TGTGCCAGCAGTGAGACTGTCTCCTACGAGCAGTACTTC. The chain has TRBV6-1 and TRBJ2-7; D not certain. The CDR3 is 13 amino acids. Deletions cut 3 bases from V and 0 bases from J, with 6 bases between. Germline V lookup: CDR1 MNHNS, CDR2 SASEGT.

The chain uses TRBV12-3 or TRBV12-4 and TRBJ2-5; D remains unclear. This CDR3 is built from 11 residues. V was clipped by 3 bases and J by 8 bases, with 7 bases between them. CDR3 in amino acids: CASSFEATQYF. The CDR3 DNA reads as TGTGCCAGCAGTTTCGAGGCAACCCAGTACTTC.

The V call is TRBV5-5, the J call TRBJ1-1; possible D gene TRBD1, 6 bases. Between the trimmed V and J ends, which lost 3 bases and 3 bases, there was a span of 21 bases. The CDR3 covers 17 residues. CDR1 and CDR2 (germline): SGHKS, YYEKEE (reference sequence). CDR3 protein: CASSSSESNRAYTEAFF. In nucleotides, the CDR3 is TGTGCCAGCAGCTCCTCGGAAAGTAACAGGGCGTACACTGAAGCTTTCTTT.

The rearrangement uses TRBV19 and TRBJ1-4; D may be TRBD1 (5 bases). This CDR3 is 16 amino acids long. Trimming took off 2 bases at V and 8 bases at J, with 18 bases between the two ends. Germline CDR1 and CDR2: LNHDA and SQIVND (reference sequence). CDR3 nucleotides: TGTGCCAGTAGTATATTGGGGGGTAGGGGAGAGGAAAAACTGTTTTTT. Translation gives CASSILGGRGEEKLFF.

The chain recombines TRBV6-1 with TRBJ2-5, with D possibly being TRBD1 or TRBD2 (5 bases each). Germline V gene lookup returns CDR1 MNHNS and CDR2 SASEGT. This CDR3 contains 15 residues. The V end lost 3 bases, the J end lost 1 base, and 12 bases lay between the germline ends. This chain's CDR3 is CASSDLGDLQETQYF. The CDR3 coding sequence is TGTGCCAGCAGTGATTTGGGGGACCTCCAAGAGACCCAGTACTTC.

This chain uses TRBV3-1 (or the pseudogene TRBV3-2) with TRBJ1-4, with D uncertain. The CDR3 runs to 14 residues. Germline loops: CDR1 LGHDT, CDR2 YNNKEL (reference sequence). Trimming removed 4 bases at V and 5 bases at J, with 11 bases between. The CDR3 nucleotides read TGTGCCAGCAGCCCCCTGACGGGGAATGAAAAACTGTTTTTT. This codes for CASSPLTGNEKLFF.

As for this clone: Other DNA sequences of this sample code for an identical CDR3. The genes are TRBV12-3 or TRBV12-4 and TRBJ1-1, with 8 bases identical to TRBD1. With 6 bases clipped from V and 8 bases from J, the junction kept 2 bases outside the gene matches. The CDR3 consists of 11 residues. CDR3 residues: CASSQGAEAFF. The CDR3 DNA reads TGTGCCAGCAGCCAGGGGGCAGAAGCTTTCTTT.

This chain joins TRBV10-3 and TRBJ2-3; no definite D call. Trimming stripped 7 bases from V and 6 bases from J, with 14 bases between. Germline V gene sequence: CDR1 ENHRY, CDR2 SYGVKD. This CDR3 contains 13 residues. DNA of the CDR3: TGTGCCATCACCCGGACCGGCATCGATACGCAGTATTTT. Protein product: CAITRTGIDTQYF.